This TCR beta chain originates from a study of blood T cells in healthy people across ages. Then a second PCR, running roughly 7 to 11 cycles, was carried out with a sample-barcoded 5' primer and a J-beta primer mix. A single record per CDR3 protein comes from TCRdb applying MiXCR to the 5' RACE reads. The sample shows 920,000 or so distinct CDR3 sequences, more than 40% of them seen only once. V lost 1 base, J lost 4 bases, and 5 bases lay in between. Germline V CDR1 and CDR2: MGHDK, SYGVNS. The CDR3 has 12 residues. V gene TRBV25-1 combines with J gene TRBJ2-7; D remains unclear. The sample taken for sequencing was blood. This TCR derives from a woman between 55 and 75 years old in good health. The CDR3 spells CASSELPYEQYF. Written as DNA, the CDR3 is TGTGCCAGCAGTGAATTACCGTACGAGCAGTACTTC.